Listed here are 26 T cell receptor beta chains from one sample, sequenced in a study of blood T cell repertoires in COVID-19. Sequencing used immunoSEQ multiplex PCR; TCRdb keeps in-frame clones, though not all of them. The table lists 50,000 to 65,000 clones, 75% to 90% of them singletons. The material sequenced was peripheral blood. These receptors were obtained from a human donor in a cohort sampled during active COVID-19.

The chain is built from TRBV29-1 and TRBJ2-5, with TRBD1 matching 7 bases. From germline, CDR1 is SQVTM and CDR2 ANQGSEA. With 0 bases clipped from V and 3 bases from J, the junction kept 16 bases outside the gene matches. This CDR3 has 18 amino acids. The CDR3 reads CSVEDGPGGRGNEETQYF. CDR3 in DNA: TGCAGCGTTGAAGATGGGCCAGGGGGAAGGGGGAACGAAGAGACCCAGTACTTC.

V and J are TRBV18 and TRBJ1-1; D not certain. Trimming removed 0 bases at V and 1 base at J, with 3 bases between. CDR3 size: 13 residues. The germline gives CDR1 KGHSH, CDR2 LQKENI. The CDR3 reads CASSPPGNTEAFF. The CDR3 DNA sequence: TGTGCCAGCTCACCACCCGGGAACACTGAAGCTTTCTTT.

J is TRBJ2-1 and V is TRBV2; D is perhaps TRBD1 (5 bases). The V gene lost 7 bases and the J gene lost 2 bases, with 12 bases spanning the gap. CDR1 SNHLY and CDR2 FYNNEI come from the germline V gene. This CDR3 spans 14 amino acids. CDR3 in DNA: TGTGCCAGCACTCTGGACAAGACCTACAATGAGCAGTTCTTC. Its protein is CASTLDKTYNEQFF.

The V and J genes are TRBV2 and TRBJ2-3; weak D call: TRBD2 (6 bases). The length of the CDR3 is 16 residues. V gave up 4 bases and J gave up 3 bases, with 17 bases separating them. Germline assignment: CDR1 SNHLY and CDR2 FYNNEI. Written as DNA, the CDR3 is TGTGCCAGCAGTGCCCGGGACTCTCTTGTTACAGATACGCAGTATTTT. It yields the protein CASSARDSLVTDTQYF.

The chain carries TRBV2 and TRBJ1-1; D gene ambiguous. CDR3 length: 18 residues. V shed 0 bases and J shed 1 base, with 18 bases lying between them. Per germline, CDR1 SNHLY and CDR2 FYNNEI. The CDR3 DNA sequence: TGTGCCAGCAGTGAAGCGCTTCCCCGTACTACGAAGAACACTGAAGCTTTCTTT. As protein: CASSEALPRTTKNTEAFF.

V is TRBV5-6 and J is TRBJ2-7, with a possible D match to TRBD1 (6 bases). In germline, CDR1 is SGHDT, CDR2 YYEEEE. CDR3 length equals 15 residues. V was cut by 0 bases and J by 0 bases, with 10 bases left in between. Here the CDR3 reads CASSLAGTTSYEQYF. As DNA, the CDR3 is TGTGCCAGCAGCTTGGCAGGGACAACCTCCTACGAGCAGTACTTC.

The table lists this clone with a count of one. V is TRBV18 and J is TRBJ1-1, with D perhaps TRBD1 (6 bases). Germline loops: CDR1 KGHSH, CDR2 LQKENI. There are 17 residues in the CDR3. V lost 3 bases and J 0 bases, leaving 17 bases between the germline ends. For the CDR3, the DNA is TGTGCCAGCTCACCGGGTACAGGGTATTCAGTGAACACTGAAGCTTTCTTT. Translating gives CASSPGTGYSVNTEAFF.

The V call is TRBV27, the J call TRBJ1-2, with 7 bases lining up with TRBD1. With 7 bases clipped from V and 4 bases from J, the junction kept 9 bases outside the gene matches. CDR3 length: 14 residues. Germline values: CDR1 MNHEY, CDR2 SMNVEV (reference sequence). The CDR3 sequence: CASTPRGALYGYTF. In DNA, the CDR3 is TGTGCCAGCACCCCCAGGGGGGCCCTCTATGGCTACACCTTC.

The chain is built from TRBV10-3 and TRBJ1-1, with D perhaps matching TRBD1 (5 bases). CDR1 is ENHRY, CDR2 SYGVKD, per germline. The V end was cut by 3 bases, the J end by 5 bases, with 13 bases between. The CDR3 has 14 residues. CDR3 sequence (DNA): TGTGCCATCAGTGATCAGGGCGGAAGGACTGAAGCTTTCTTT. Its protein product is CAISDQGGRTEAFF.

This chain joins TRBV5-1 and TRBJ1-2; TRBD1 might be the D (6 bases). Trimming left V 4 bases short and J 3 bases short, with 28 bases between. Germline CDR1 reads SGHRS; CDR2 reads YFSETQ. The CDR3 is 19 residues long. CDR3 in DNA: TGCGCCAGCAGCCCGACGGTGGGGTACAGGGCGAGTAGGGACTATGGCTACACCTTC. It translates to CASSPTVGYRASRDYGYTF. Variable domain in full (rest from reference TRBV5-1 and TRBJ1-2): KAGVTQTPRYLIKTRGQQVTLSCSPISGHRSVSWYQQTPGQGLQFLFEYFSETQRNKGNFPGRFSGRQFSNSRSEMNVSTLELGDSALYLCASSPTVGYRASRDYGYTFGSGTRLTVV.

The chain couples TRBV10-3 to TRBJ1-2; D call uncertain. Germline V gene data show CDR1 as ENHRY and CDR2 as SYGVKD. V gave up 2 bases and J gave up 8 bases, with 9 bases separating them. This CDR3 comprises 12 residues. The CDR3 DNA reads TGTGCCATCAGTGAGACCCCGGAGGGCTACACCTTC. Its protein is CAISETPEGYTF.

This clone is a singleton in its sample. J is TRBJ2-1 and V is TRBV7-9; D might be TRBD2 (5 bases). The CDR3 runs 13 residues. Germline-derived CDR1 and CDR2 are SEHNR and FQNEAQ (reference sequence). V was pared by 1 base and J by 4 bases, with 5 bases between. The CDR3 nucleotides read TGTGCCAGCAGCTTAGTAGCGTACAATGAGCAGTTCTTC. Translated, it gives CASSLVAYNEQFF. Using reference TRBV7-9 and TRBJ2-1 for the parts outside the CDR3, the full variable domain is DTGVSQNPRHKITKRGQNVTFRCDPISEHNRLYWYRQTLGQGPEFLTYFQNEAQLEKSRLLSDRFSAERPKGSFSTLEIQRTEQGDSAMYLCASSLVAYNEQFFGPGTRLTVL.

The chain uses TRBV3-1 (or the pseudogene TRBV3-2) and TRBJ1-2; D not resolved. Germline V lookup: CDR1 LGHDT, CDR2 YNNKEL (reference sequence). V lost 1 base, J lost 8 bases, and 11 bases lay in between. CDR3 length equals 13 residues. The CDR3 protein is CASSQAGISGYTF. The CDR3 DNA reads as TGTGCCAGCAGCCAAGCCGGGATAAGCGGCTACACCTTC.

This chain uses TRBV30 with TRBJ2-7, with D possibly matching TRBD2 (6 bases). V was cut by 3 bases and J by 4 bases, with 19 bases left in between. Germline-derived CDR1 and CDR2 are GTSNPN and SVGIG (reference sequence). The length of the CDR3 is 15 residues. CDR3 residues: CAWRPGWGEGYEQYF. CDR3 DNA: TGTGCCTGGAGACCCGGTTGGGGGGAAGGGTACGAGCAGTACTTC.

The chain links TRBV6-6 to TRBJ2-2; D is possibly TRBD2 (6 bases). Trimming shortened V by 7 bases and J by 6 bases, and 18 bases separated the two germline ends. CDR3 length equals 15 residues. The germline gives CDR1 MNHNY, CDR2 SVGAGI (reference sequence). CDR3 sequence: CASMLGRGNPGELFF. CDR3 sequence (DNA): TGTGCCAGCATGCTGGGACGGGGGAATCCCGGGGAGCTGTTTTTT.

V gene TRBV29-1 combines with J gene TRBJ2-1; D unresolved. Trimming stripped 2 bases from V and 4 bases from J, with 9 bases between. Germline loops: CDR1 SQVTM, CDR2 ANQGSEA. This CDR3 has 13 amino acids. The CDR3 protein is CSVETQRYNEQFF. DNA for the CDR3: TGCAGCGTTGAAACCCAGCGATACAATGAGCAGTTCTTC.

This clone was recorded once. The chain links TRBV19 to TRBJ2-7; TRBD1 is a possible D gene (6 bases). V was clipped by 4 bases and J by 3 bases, with 10 bases between them. This CDR3 is 13 amino acids long. Per the germline V gene, CDR1 is LNHDA and CDR2 is SQIVND (reference sequence). Written as DNA, the CDR3 is TGTGCCAGTAGTAAGACAGGACTCTACGAGCAGTACTTC. Its protein product is CASSKTGLYEQYF.

The CDR3 nucleotides read TGTGCCAGTAGTATATCTTCCGGGATATCCTACGAGCAGTACTTC. This translates into CASSISSGISYEQYF. The chain has TRBV19 and TRBJ2-7; TRBD2 is a possible D gene (5 bases). CDR1 is LNHDA, CDR2 SQIVND, per germline (reference sequence). The CDR3 has 15 residues. V lost 2 bases and J 1 base, leaving 12 bases between the germline ends.

V and J are TRBV11-2 and TRBJ1-6; TRBD1 agrees at 8 bases. J gave up 7 bases and V 4 bases, and 3 bases lay outside the gene matches. There are 14 residues in the CDR3. The V gene's germline CDR1 is SGHAT and CDR2 FQNNGV. In nucleotides, the CDR3 is TGTGCCAGCAGCTATACAGGGGGAAATTCACCCCTCCACTTT. Encoded protein: CASSYTGGNSPLHF.

The chain employs TRBV4-1 and TRBJ2-2; D is unclear. Trimming cost V 1 base and J 2 bases, with 5 bases left between them. Germline V gives CDR1 MGHRA, CDR2 YSYEKL. The CDR3 runs 14 residues. CDR3 residues: CASSQALNTGELFF. The CDR3 DNA is TGCGCCAGCAGCCAAGCCCTAAACACCGGGGAGCTGTTTTTT.

CDR3 sequence reads: CASSTRQGGGNTIYF. For the CDR3, the DNA is TGTGCCAGCAGTACCCGACAGGGCGGAGGAAACACCATATATTTT. The chain links TRBV28 to TRBJ1-3; 7 bases fit TRBD1. The germline V gene has CDR1 MDHEN and CDR2 SYDVKM. This CDR3 is built from 15 residues. V lost 5 bases to trimming and J lost 4 bases; unmatched junction nucleotides: 8.

The chain uses TRBV2 and TRBJ1-2; 9 nucleotides align to TRBD1. The germline V gene encodes CDR1 SNHLY and CDR2 FYNNEI. Losses at the gene ends were 5 bases for V and 7 bases for J; bases not matched to a gene: 8. The CDR3 is 14 residues long. This CDR3 is CASSLSGQGRGYTF. The DNA of the CDR3 is TGTGCCAGCAGTCTTTCGGGACAGGGCCGTGGCTACACCTTC.

The V and J genes are TRBV5-1 and TRBJ2-7; the match to TRBD2 covers 7 bases. The CDR3 consists of 14 residues. Germline V gene lookup returns CDR1 SGHRS and CDR2 YFSETQ. Trimming cost V 1 base and J 7 bases; bases outside gene matches: 8. The CDR3 DNA is TGCGCCAGCAGCTTGAGCACTAGGGGAGGGGAGCAGTACTTC. Protein product: CASSLSTRGGEQYF.

The CDR3: CASSPDSTREQFF. CDR3 in DNA: TGTGCCAGCAGCCCGGACTCGACGCGTGAGCAGTTCTTC. The chain combines TRBV7-9 with TRBJ2-1; possibly TRBD2 for D (5 bases). This CDR3 has 13 amino acids. CDR1 and CDR2 from the germline V gene are SEHNR and FQNEAQ (reference sequence). V lost 5 bases to trimming and J lost 9 bases, with 14 bases between them.

The CDR3 loop is CASTDTDTQYF. CDR3 DNA: TGTGCCAGCACAGACACAGATACGCAGTATTTT. The chain employs TRBV28 and TRBJ2-3; unclear D gene. V lost 7 bases and J lost 2, with 4 bases in between. CDR1 is MDHEN, CDR2 SYDVKM, per germline. The CDR3 runs to 11 residues.

This sequence joins TRBV24-1 and TRBJ2-1; 8 bases are a match to TRBD2. The CDR3 consists of 15 residues. J gave up 7 bases and V 5 bases, and 9 bases lay outside the gene matches. CDR1 is KGHDR and CDR2 is SFDVKD in the germline V gene. The DNA of the CDR3 is TGTGCCACCAGTGCGATAGCGGGGTCGGGGAATGAGCAGTTCTTC. Amino acid sequence: CATSAIAGSGNEQFF.